This T cell receptor beta chain was sequenced during a study of shared clonotypes between healthy human individuals. CDR3 length: 14 amino acids. Germline CDR1 is GTSNPN and CDR2 is SVGIG (reference sequence). Trimming took 2 bases from V and 0 from J, leaving 10 bases between them. Assay used: immunoSEQ multiplex PCR; TCRdb lists only in-frame clones, some missing. This table holds millions of clones, 95% found once. Sequencing input: naive CD4+ T cells sorted from blood. The subset denotes: CD45RA+ positively selected. V usage is TRBV30 and J usage is TRBJ1-2; D unclear. The source is a man between 18 and 35 years old in good health. CDR3 region: CAWSTSGANYGYTF. CDR3 bases: TGTGCCTGGAGTACCTCCGGGGCTAACTATGGCTACACCTTC.